There are a few counts of the clone carrying this T cell receptor (beta chain). What it binds is unknown. Trimming shortened V by 6 bases and J by 5 bases, and 19 bases separated the two germline ends. The CDR3 extends over 15 amino acids. CDR1 is MDHEN, CDR2 SYDVKM, per germline. The data belong to a study of vaccination and CD4 T cells after COVID-19. Overall study context: Each enrolled participant received a two-dose regimen of either BNT162b2 or mRNA-1273 vaccine.

Treatment reported: roughly 10-day PBMC culture with coronavirus spike peptide pools or control peptides (ViraFEST assay). ViraFEST stimulated the growth of antigen-specific T cells using peptide pools and subsequently profiled their TCRs by sequencing. The assay that was used to sequence DNA from cultured CD4+ T cells was the Oncomine TCR Beta short-read assay. TCRdb fed the PCR reads into MiXCR, producing one record per CDR3 protein. The sample includes 10,000 or so distinct CDR3 sequences, less than 40% of them seen just once. This chain connects TRBV28 to TRBJ2-5; D might be TRBD2 (6 bases). This TCR was sampled from a human donor with COVID-19. Input material: cultured CD4+ T cells from blood. CDR3 residues: CASRNGGSGAETQYF. The CDR3 region has the DNA TGTGCCAGCAGGAACGGAGGTAGCGGCGCGGAGACCCAGTACTTC.